The present T cell receptor beta chain was sequenced within a study of CD4 and CD8 cells across lung adenocarcinoma regions. Localized lung adenocarcinoma, a non-small cell lung cancer, affected the donors. TCRdb independently ran MiXCR on the PCR reads; one entry per CDR3 protein. The table lists 7,500 to 10,000 distinct CDR3 sequences, over 45% of them singletons. Trimming at V came to 6 bases and at J to 6 bases, leaving 11 bases not matched to a gene. CDR1 is MNHEY and CDR2 is SMNVEV in the germline V gene (reference sequence). The CDR3 runs 14 residues. The origin of this receptor is a female donor with lung adenocarcinoma. The CD4 and CD8 labels of this study may be unreliable. The sequenced sample was CD4+ T cells from the margin of a lung tumor. This chain uses TRBV27 with TRBJ2-7; TRBD1 agrees at 7 bases. The CDR3 loop is CASRSGDSLGEQYF. CDR3 coding DNA: TGTGCCAGCAGGTCCGGGGACAGCCTGGGCGAGCAGTACTTC.